The 16 T cell receptor beta chains in this list originate from one sample, sequenced in a study of T cells in localized non-small cell lung cancer. TCRdb's table, derived via immunoSEQ multiplex PCR, lists solely in-frame clones and lacks some. The sample records tens of thousands of clones, roughly nine tenths being singletons. Sequenced here: peripheral blood, sampled before any cancer treatment. Receptors originate from an older female donor with stage I lung adenocarcinoma.

Concerning this clone: Germline and junction disagree at one end, which may indicate a read error. This chain joins TRBV5-6 and TRBJ2-1; D is undetermined. Germline V gives CDR1 SGHDT, CDR2 YYEEEE. This CDR3 has 12 residues. As DNA, the CDR3 is TGTGCCAGCAGCTTGGGTTTAGACCTATTGATCTTC. This encodes CASSLGLDLLIF.

The chain is built from TRBV6-5 and TRBJ2-4; no definite D call. V lost 2 bases and J lost 0, with 5 bases in between. Germline lookup yields CDR1 MNHEY and CDR2 SVGAGI. The CDR3 sequence is 14 residues long. CDR3 loop: CASSYRTAKNIQYF. CDR3 DNA: TGTGCCAGCAGTTACCGAACAGCCAAAAACATTCAGTACTTC.

The V call is TRBV10-3, the J call TRBJ1-6; possibly TRBD1 for D (6 bases). The CDR3 loop spans 16 amino acids. The V and J ends lost 2 bases and 9 bases respectively, with 17 bases between them. Germline CDR1 and CDR2: ENHRY and SYGVKD. The DNA for the CDR3 is TGTGCCATCAGTGAGGCCCGGGGGCGAGGTGGTTCACCCCTCCACTTT. Its protein product is CAISEARGRGGSPLHF.

The rearrangement joins TRBV6-1 to TRBJ2-2; D gene ambiguous. The V and J ends lost 7 bases and 0 bases respectively, with 12 bases between them. Per germline, CDR1 MNHNS and CDR2 SASEGT. The CDR3 loop spans 15 amino acids. This CDR3 is CASKEFSANTGELFF. The DNA for the CDR3 is TGTGCCAGCAAGGAGTTCTCCGCGAACACCGGGGAGCTGTTTTTT.

J is TRBJ1-2 and V is TRBV5-4; 12 bases align to TRBD1. The germline CDR1 and CDR2 sequences are SGHNT and YYREEE (reference sequence). After removal of 7 bases from V and 5 bases from J, the junction contained 3 bases not matched to a gene. The CDR3 has 13 residues. The CDR3 here is CASGTGGRYGYTF. The CDR3, as DNA: TGTGCCAGCGGGACAGGGGGCAGGTATGGCTACACCTTC. Variable domain in full (rest from reference TRBV5-4 and TRBJ1-2): ETGVTQSPTHLIKTRGQQVTLRCSSQSGHNTVSWYQQALGQGPQFIFQYYREEENGRGNFPPRFSGLQFPNYSSELNVNALELDDSALYLCASGTGGRYGYTFGSGTRLTVV.

Concerning this clone itself: The germline gene is not matched at one end of the junction; a read error may be the cause. This chain links TRBV5-8 with TRBJ1-1; D is perhaps TRBD1 (5 bases). CDR1 SGHTS and CDR2 YDEGEE come from the germline V gene. This CDR3 comprises 15 residues. The DNA for the CDR3 is TGTGCCAGCAGTTTGGGGACTGGGGGAACCACTGAAGCTTTCTTT. Translated, it gives CASSLGTGGTTEAFF. The variable domain in full, completed from reference TRBV5-8 and TRBJ1-1, reads EAGVTQSPTHLIKTRGQQATLRCSPISGHTSVYWYQQALGLGLQFLLWYDEGEERNRGNFPPRFSGRQFPNYSSELNVNALELEDSALYLCASSLGTGGTTEAFFGQGTRLTVV.

The CDR3 spells CASSLGQADTEAFF. The CDR3 DNA reads as TGTGCCAGCAGTTTGGGTCAGGCGGACACTGAAGCTTTCTTT. This sequence joins TRBV28 and TRBJ1-1, with D uncertain. Germline V gives CDR1 MDHEN, CDR2 SYDVKM. This CDR3 spans 14 amino acids. V lost 3 bases to trimming and J lost 3 bases, with 11 bases between them.

The CDR3 here is CASSISGLNTEAFF. DNA for the CDR3: TGTGCCAGTAGTATTAGCGGACTGAACACTGAAGCTTTCTTT. This chain links TRBV19 with TRBJ1-1; D gene uncertain. Germline V gives CDR1 LNHDA, CDR2 SQIVND (reference sequence). V gave up 3 bases and J gave up 0 bases, with 8 bases separating them. The length of the CDR3 is 14 residues. Variable domain in full (rest from reference TRBV19 and TRBJ1-1): DGGITQSPKYLFRKEGQNVTLSCEQNLNHDAMYWYRQDPGQGLRLIYYSQIVNDFQKGDIAEGYSVSREKKESFPLTVTSAQKNPTAFYLCASSISGLNTEAFFGQGTRLTVV.

The V gene is TRBV5-1, the J gene TRBJ2-5, with a tentative D call TRBD1 (6 bases). Germline V lookup: CDR1 SGHRS, CDR2 YFSETQ. V was pared by 1 base and J by 4 bases, with 11 bases between. This CDR3 is 14 amino acids long. The CDR3 DNA sequence: TGCGCCAGCAGCTTGAAGACAGGATTAGAGACCCAGTACTTC. It is translated as CASSLKTGLETQYF.

This clone was found once. CDR3 nucleotide sequence: TGTGCCAGCAGCTTAACGGGAACAGGATCCGGAAACACCATATATTTT. Translated, it gives CASSLTGTGSGNTIYF. The chain joins TRBV7-3 to TRBJ1-3; D is possibly TRBD1 (5 bases). The germline V gene encodes CDR1 SGHTA and CDR2 FQGTGA. The CDR3 spans 16 residues. V lost 0 bases and J lost 4, with 13 bases in between. The full variable domain, in which reference TRBV7-3 and TRBJ1-3 provide the parts outside the CDR3, is GAGVSQTPSNKVTEKGKYVELRCDPISGHTALYWYRQSLGQGPEFLIYFQGTGAADDSGLPNDRFFAVRPEGSVSTLKIQRTERGDSAVYLCASSLTGTGSGNTIYFGEGSWLTVV.

This clone appeared a single time. The genes are TRBV4-1 and TRBJ1-5; TRBD1 is a possible D gene (6 bases). Trimming took off 3 bases at V and 0 bases at J, with 12 bases between the two ends. Germline CDR1 is MGHRA and CDR2 is YSYEKL. The length of the CDR3 is 16 residues. DNA for the CDR3: TGCGCCAGCAGCCAGCTGGGGGGGGCTAGCAATCAGCCCCAGCATTTT. Its translation is CASSQLGGASNQPQHF.

This clone was counted once. The chain carries TRBV4-2 and TRBJ2-7; 8 positions match TRBD1. Germline V CDR1 and CDR2: LGHNA, YNFKEQ. V dropped 1 base and J dropped 2; count of bases not matched to a gene: 7. This CDR3 has 16 residues. This chain's CDR3 is CASSQGTGTRAYEQYF. CDR3 DNA sequence: TGTGCCAGCAGCCAAGGGACAGGGACGAGGGCCTACGAGCAGTACTTC.

This chain uses TRBV9 with TRBJ1-2; D uncertain. This CDR3 has 9 residues. Trimming cost V 7 bases and J 5 bases, with 3 bases left between them. Germline CDR1 reads SGDLS; CDR2 reads YYNGEE. This chain's CDR3 is CASGYGYTF. In DNA form, the CDR3 reads TGTGCCAGCGGGTATGGCTACACCTTC.

The chain employs TRBV28 and TRBJ2-3, with no clear D. CDR1 is MDHEN, CDR2 SYDVKM, per germline. Between the trimmed V and J ends, which lost 4 bases and 0 bases, there was a span of 14 bases. The CDR3 has 16 amino acids. The CDR3 here is CASSSTLAPSTDTQYF. The CDR3 region has the DNA TGTGCCAGCAGTTCGACCCTTGCCCCTAGCACAGATACGCAGTATTTT.

The rearrangement links TRBV11-2 to TRBJ2-4, with D possibly TRBD1 on 6 matching bases. Germline V gene data show CDR1 as SGHAT and CDR2 as FQNNGV. The CDR3 loop spans 17 amino acids. With 5 bases removed from V and 6 bases from J, the gap between germline ends came to 23 bases. The CDR3 nucleotides are TGTGCCAGCAGCCTAAATACAGGGTCCCCCCACGGAAACATTCAGTACTTC. Encoded protein: CASSLNTGSPHGNIQYF.

This clone was recorded a few times. The chain is built from TRBV6-1 and TRBJ1-1; D remains unclear. Germline loops: CDR1 MNHNS, CDR2 SASEGT. This CDR3 has 10 amino acids. The V and J ends lost 4 bases and 11 bases respectively, with 8 bases between them. The CDR3 DNA follows: TGTGCCAGCAGTGGCATGTGGGCTTTCTTT. Protein: CASSGMWAFF.